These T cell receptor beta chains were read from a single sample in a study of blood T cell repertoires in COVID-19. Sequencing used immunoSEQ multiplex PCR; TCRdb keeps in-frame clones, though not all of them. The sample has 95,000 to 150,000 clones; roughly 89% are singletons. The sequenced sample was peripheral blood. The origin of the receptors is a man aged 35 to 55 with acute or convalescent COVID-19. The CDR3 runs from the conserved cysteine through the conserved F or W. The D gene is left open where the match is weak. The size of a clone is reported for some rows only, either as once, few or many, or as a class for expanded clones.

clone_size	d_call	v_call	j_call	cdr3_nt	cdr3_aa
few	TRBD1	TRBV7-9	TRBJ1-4	TGTGCCAGCAGCTTAGTAAGCAGGGGGACAGGAAAACTGTTTTTT	CASSLVSRGTGKLFF
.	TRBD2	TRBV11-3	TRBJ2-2	TGTGCCAGCAGCTTAGGCGGCGGGAGGGCCTACGGGGAGCTGTTTTTT	CASSLGGGRAYGELFF
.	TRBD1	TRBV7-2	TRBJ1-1	TGTGCCAGCAGCTCACAGGGGCTGAACACTGAAGCTTTCTTT	CASSSQGLNTEAFF
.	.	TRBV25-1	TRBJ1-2	TGTGCCAGCAGCCCAGCAGGGGCGTACTATGGCTACACCTTC	CASSPAGAYYGYTF
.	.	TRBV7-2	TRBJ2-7	TGTGCCAGCAGCTTAGTGGGCAGCAACGAGCAGTACTTC	CASSLVGSNEQYF
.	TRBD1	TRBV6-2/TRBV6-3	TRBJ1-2	TGTGCCAGCAGTTACTCGGGACAGGGGAGCGGCTACACCTTC	CASSYSGQGSGYTF
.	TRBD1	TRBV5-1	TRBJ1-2	TGCGCCAGCAGCTTGGATCTGACAGGGGGCGCCGGCTATGGCTACACCTTC	CASSLDLTGGAGYGYTF
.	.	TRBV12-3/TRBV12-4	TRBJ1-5	TGTGCCAGCAAAGGAGATAGCAATCAGCCCCAGCATTTT	CASKGDSNQPQHF
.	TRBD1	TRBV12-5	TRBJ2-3	TGTGCTAGTGGTTTGACAGGGGGAGTGGCAGATACGCAGTATTTT	CASGLTGGVADTQYF
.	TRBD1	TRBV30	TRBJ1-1	TGTGCCTCACCGGGACAGGAAGCTTTCTTT	CASPGQEAFF
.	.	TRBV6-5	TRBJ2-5	TGTGCCAGCAACTTTGCCAGGGGCCAAGAGACCCAGTACTTC	CASNFARGQETQYF
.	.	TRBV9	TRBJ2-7	TGTGCCAGCAGCGAGGGGGACCCAGGGGCCTACGAGCAGTACTTC	CASSEGDPGAYEQYF
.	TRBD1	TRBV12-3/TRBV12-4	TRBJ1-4	TGTGCCAGCAGTTGGGGACAGAATGAAAAACTGTTTTTT	CASSWGQNEKLFF
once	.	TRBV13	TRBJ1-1	TGTGCCAGCAGCCAATCCAGGGGCGCGAACACTGAAGCTTTCTTT	CASSQSRGANTEAFF
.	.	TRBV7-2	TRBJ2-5	TGTGCCAGCGGGGGCGGGGGACTCCAAGAGACCCAGTACTTC	CASGGGGLQETQYF
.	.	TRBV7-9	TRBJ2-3	TGTGCCAGCAGCCCCGCAGGGCGTCCAGATACGCAGTATTTT	CASSPAGRPDTQYF
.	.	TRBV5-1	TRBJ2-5	TGCGCCAGCAGCTCGCCCCTTACTAGAGAGACCCAGTACTTC	CASSSPLTRETQYF
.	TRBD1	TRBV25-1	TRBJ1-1	TGTGCCAGCAGTGATAGACAGGGGGCAGTCACTGAAGCTTTCTTT	CASSDRQGAVTEAFF
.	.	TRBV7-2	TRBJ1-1	TGTGCCAGCAGCCTCAGGGTGGCCGGCACTGAAGCTTTCTTT	CASSLRVAGTEAFF
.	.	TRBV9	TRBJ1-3	TGTGCCAGCAGCGTAGATCCAGGGACTGGAAACACCATATATTTT	CASSVDPGTGNTIYF
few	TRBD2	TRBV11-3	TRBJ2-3	TGTGCCAGCAGCTCTGGGACTAGCGGCACAGATACGCAGTATTTT	CASSSGTSGTDTQYF
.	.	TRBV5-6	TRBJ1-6	TGTGCCAGCAGCTTGTTCGACACCAATTCACCCCTCCACTTT	CASSLFDTNSPLHF